This TCR beta chain was found in a study of blood T cells in healthy people across ages. Whole-study findings and limits: Without sorted subsets, naive and antigen-experienced compartments could not be conclusively compared. Naive CD4+ cell counts and diversity both ran higher in long-lived than in aged donors.

The CDR3 extends over 18 amino acids. Looked up from germline, CDR1 is LGHNA and CDR2 is YSLEER. Trimming took off 0 bases at V and 8 bases at J, with 25 bases between the two ends. Together with a sample-barcoded 5' primer, a J-beta primer mix was included in a second PCR lasting about 7 to 12 cycles. A template-switch adaptor containing 12 random nucleotides labeled each cDNA molecule. TCRdb re-called the 5' RACE reads with MiXCR, one entry per CDR3 protein. Here the sample spans about 1.4 million distinct CDR3 sequences, approximately 59% being singletons. In the case of this clonotype: Its cognate antigen is unknown.

No fewer than 5.5 micrograms of total RNA were isolated from every sample. The chain is built from TRBV4-3 and TRBJ1-2, with D tentatively TRBD1 (6 bases). Sequenced input: blood. The TCR comes from a young man in good health. The DNA of the CDR3 is TGCGCCAGCAGCCAAGATTTGGGACGCCGCACCCGGGGGCTGGGCTACACCTTC. It yields the protein CASSQDLGRRTRGLGYTF.